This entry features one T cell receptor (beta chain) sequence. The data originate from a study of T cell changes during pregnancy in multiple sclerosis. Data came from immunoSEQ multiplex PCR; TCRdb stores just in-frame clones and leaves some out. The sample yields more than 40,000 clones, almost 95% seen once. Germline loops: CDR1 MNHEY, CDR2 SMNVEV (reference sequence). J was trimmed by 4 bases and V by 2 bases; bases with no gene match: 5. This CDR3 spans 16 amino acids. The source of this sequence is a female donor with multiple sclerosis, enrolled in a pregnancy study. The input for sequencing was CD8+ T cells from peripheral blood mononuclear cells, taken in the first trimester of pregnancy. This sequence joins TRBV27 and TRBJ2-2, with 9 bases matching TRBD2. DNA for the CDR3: TGTGCCAGCAGTTTAGGGCGGGAGGGGAGCACCGGGGAGCTGTTTTTT. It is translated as CASSLGREGSTGELFF.